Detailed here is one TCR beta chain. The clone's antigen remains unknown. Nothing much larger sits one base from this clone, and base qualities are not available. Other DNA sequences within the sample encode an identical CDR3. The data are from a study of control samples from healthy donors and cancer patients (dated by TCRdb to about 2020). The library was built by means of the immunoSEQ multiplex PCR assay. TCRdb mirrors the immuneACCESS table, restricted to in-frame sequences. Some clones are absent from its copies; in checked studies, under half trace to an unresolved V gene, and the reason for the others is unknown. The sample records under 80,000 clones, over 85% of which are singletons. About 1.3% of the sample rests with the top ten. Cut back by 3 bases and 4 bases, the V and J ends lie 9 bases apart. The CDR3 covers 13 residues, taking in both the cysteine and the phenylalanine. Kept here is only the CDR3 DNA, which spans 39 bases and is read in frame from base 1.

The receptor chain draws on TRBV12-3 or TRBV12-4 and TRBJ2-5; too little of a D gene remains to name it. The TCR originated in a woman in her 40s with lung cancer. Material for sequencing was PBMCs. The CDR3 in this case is CASSLGGGETQYF. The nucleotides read TGTGCCAGCAGTTTGGGTGGCGGAGAGACCCAGTACTTC.